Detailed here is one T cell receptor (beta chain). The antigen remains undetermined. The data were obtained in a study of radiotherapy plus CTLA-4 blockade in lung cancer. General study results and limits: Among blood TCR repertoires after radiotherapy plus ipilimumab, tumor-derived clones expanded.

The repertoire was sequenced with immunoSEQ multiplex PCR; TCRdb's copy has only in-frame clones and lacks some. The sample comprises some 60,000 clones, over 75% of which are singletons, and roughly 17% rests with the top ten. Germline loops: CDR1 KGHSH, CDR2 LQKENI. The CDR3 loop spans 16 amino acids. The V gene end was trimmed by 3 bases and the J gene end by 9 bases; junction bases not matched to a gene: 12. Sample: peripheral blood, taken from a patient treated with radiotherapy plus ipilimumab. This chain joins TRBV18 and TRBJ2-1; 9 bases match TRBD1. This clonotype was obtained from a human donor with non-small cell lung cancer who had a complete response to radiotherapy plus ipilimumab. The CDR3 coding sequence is TGTGCCAGCTCACCCTCAACAGGGGGCGGGGGAGTTGAGCAGTTCTTC. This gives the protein CASSPSTGGGGVEQFF. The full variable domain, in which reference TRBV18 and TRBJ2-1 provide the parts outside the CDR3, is NAGVMQNPRHLVRRRGQEARLRCSPMKGHSHVYWYRQLPEEGLKFMVYLQKENIIDESGMPKERFSAEFPKEGPSILRIQQVVRGDSAAYFCASSPSTGGGGVEQFFGPGTRLTVL.